This T cell receptor (beta chain) comes out of a study of identical twins. TCRdb called the 5' RACE reads again in MiXCR, with one record for every CDR3 protein. The sample yields about 920,000 distinct CDR3 sequences, roughly 12% seen once. The V end was cut by 7 bases, the J end by 6 bases, with 14 bases between. The CDR3 is made up of 13 amino acids. Looked up from germline, CDR1 is SGHRS and CDR2 is YFSETQ. This clonotype was seen only a few times. These data also formed part of another study, on yellow fever vaccine responses in identical twins.

This TCR derives from a woman aged 18-29 years in good health. Sequencing was carried out using PBMCs. The chain links TRBV5-1 to TRBJ2-1; D unclear. The CDR3 loop is CASSTLSGNEQFF. The CDR3 region has the DNA TGCGCCAGCTCGACTCTTTCGGGCAATGAGCAGTTCTTC. Variable domain in full (rest from reference TRBV5-1 and TRBJ2-1): KAGVTQTPRYLIKTRGQQVTLSCSPISGHRSVSWYQQTPGQGLQFLFEYFSETQRNKGNFPGRFSGRQFSNSRSEMNVSTLELGDSALYLCASSTLSGNEQFFGPGTRLTVL.